The 6 T cell receptor beta chains below come from one sample, sequenced in a study of shared clonotypes between healthy human individuals. Naive CD8 cells lacked CD45RO and underwent positive selection for CCR7, leaving out terminally differentiated effector memory CD45RA+ cells. TCRdb's table, derived via immunoSEQ multiplex PCR, lists solely in-frame clones and lacks some. The sample has about 2.1 million clones; 93% are singletons. The sample consisted of naive CD8+ T cells from PBMCs. The receptors were gathered from a man aged 18 to 30 in good health. Some clones in this sample may be carry-over from other donors' samples.

The J gene is TRBJ1-2, the V gene TRBV27; 7 bases fit TRBD1. J lost 0 bases, V lost 5 bases, and 12 bases had no gene match. The CDR3 has 17 amino acids. The germline CDR1 and CDR2 sequences are MNHEY and SMNVEV (reference sequence). The chain's CDR3 is CASSTITYRGANYGYTF. The DNA of the CDR3 is TGTGCCAGCAGTACAATTACGTACAGGGGAGCTAACTATGGCTACACCTTC.

As for this clone: Other DNA sequences in the sample encode the same CDR3. The chain carries TRBV6-5 and TRBJ1-2; D is undetermined. Between the trimmed V and J ends, which lost 0 bases and 2 bases, there was a span of 7 bases. The CDR3 is 14 residues long. Looked up from germline, CDR1 is MNHEY and CDR2 is SVGAGI. The CDR3: CASSYSAANYGYTF. For the CDR3, the DNA is TGTGCCAGCAGTTACTCAGCTGCGAACTATGGCTACACCTTC.

The rearrangement joins TRBV5-1 to TRBJ1-1, with a weak D call TRBD1 (5 bases). V lost 1 base, J lost 6 bases, and 10 bases lay in between. Germline V gene data show CDR1 as SGHRS and CDR2 as YFSETQ. This CDR3 is 13 amino acids long. In nucleotides, the CDR3 is TGCGCCAGCAGCTTGAATGGGGACCCTGAAGCTTTCTTT. Its protein is CASSLNGDPEAFF. Full variable domain (missing parts from reference TRBV5-1 and TRBJ1-1): KAGVTQTPRYLIKTRGQQVTLSCSPISGHRSVSWYQQTPGQGLQFLFEYFSETQRNKGNFPGRFSGRQFSNSRSEMNVSTLELGDSALYLCASSLNGDPEAFFGQGTRLTVV.

The chain joins TRBV6-1 to TRBJ2-7, with D unclear. V lost 5 bases and J 5 bases, leaving 13 bases between the germline ends. This CDR3 spans 13 amino acids. Per the germline V gene, CDR1 is MNHNS and CDR2 is SASEGT. The DNA for the CDR3 is TGTGCCAGCAGTTCCACTCGGGTCCACGAGCAGTACTTC. The encoded protein is CASSSTRVHEQYF.

As DNA, the CDR3 is TGTGCCATCAGTGAAGGGACAGGGGGTAGCAGAGCTAATGAAAAACTGTTTTTT. Its protein product is CAISEGTGGSRANEKLFF. This sequence joins TRBV10-3 and TRBJ1-4, with 11 bases matching TRBD1. CDR1 is ENHRY, CDR2 SYGVKD, per germline. The V segment lost 3 bases and the J segment 3 bases; nucleotides outside the gene matches: 9. The CDR3 is 18 residues long.

The J gene is TRBJ1-2, the V gene TRBV21-1; the tabulated D call, TRBD1, remains unverified against the DNA. TRBV21-1 is a pseudogene locus. CDR3 length equals 14 residues. The CDR3, as DNA: TGTGCCAGCAGCACCCGAGGGGGAATCTATGGCTACACCTTC. It encodes CASSTRGGIYGYTF.